This T cell receptor beta chain was recovered during a study of T cells in Graves' hyperthyroidism and ophthalmopathy. Overall study results and limits: A model using 13 V-J features told ophthalmopathy apart from stable hyperthyroidism. Researchers found most expanded thyroid clonotypes above 0.001 in blood as well.

Exclusion followed for patients with uncontrolled infection, other autoimmune disease, pregnancy or lactation. The diagnostic basis comprised clinical symptoms, serum thyroxine and TRAb, thyroid ultrasound and orbital computed tomography. This clonotype occurred many times. The target antigen is unknown. Amplification targeted TCR beta CDR3 regions from RNA transcripts. With the HTBI primer set, the TCR CDR3 went through a first round of RT-PCR. TCRdb used MiXCR to reprocess the multiplex PCR reads, holding one entry per CDR3 protein. The sample lists roughly 500,000 distinct CDR3 sequences; about half were seen once. Trimming left V 0 bases short and J 9 bases short, with 21 bases between. CDR1 is LGHNA and CDR2 is YNFKEQ in the germline V gene. The CDR3 has 17 residues.

Sequencing was performed on peripheral blood or thyroid tissue (not recorded which). This chain joins TRBV4-2 and TRBJ1-5; D is ambiguous. The clonotype originates from an adult woman with Graves' disease, either hyperthyroidism or ophthalmopathy (not recorded which). CDR3 residues: CASSQDVGTDIIWPQHF. The CDR3 coding sequence is TGTGCCAGCAGCCAAGACGTAGGAACAGACATCATTTGGCCCCAGCATTTT.